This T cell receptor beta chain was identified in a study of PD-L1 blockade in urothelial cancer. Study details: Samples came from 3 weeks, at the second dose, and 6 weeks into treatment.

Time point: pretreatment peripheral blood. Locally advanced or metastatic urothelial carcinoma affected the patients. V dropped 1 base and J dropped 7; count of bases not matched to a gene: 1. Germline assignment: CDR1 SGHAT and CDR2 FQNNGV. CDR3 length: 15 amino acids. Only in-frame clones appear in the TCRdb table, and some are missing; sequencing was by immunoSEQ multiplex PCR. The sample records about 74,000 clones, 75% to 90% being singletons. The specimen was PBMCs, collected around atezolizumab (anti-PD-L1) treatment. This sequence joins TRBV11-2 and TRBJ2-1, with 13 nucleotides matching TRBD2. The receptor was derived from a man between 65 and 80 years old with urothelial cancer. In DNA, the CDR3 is TGTGCCAGCAGCTTAGGGACTAGCGGGAGAAATGAGCAGTTCTTC. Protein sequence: CASSLGTSGRNEQFF.